The next 17 T cell receptor beta chains were all read from a single sample in a study of shared clonotypes between healthy human individuals. Data came from immunoSEQ multiplex PCR; TCRdb stores just in-frame clones and leaves some out. The table shows about 2.4 million clones, with approximately 94% occurring only once. Sequencing used naive CD4+ T cells sorted from blood. The subset here: CD45RA+ positively selected. The receptors shown here come from a man younger than 35 in good health.

This chain uses TRBV5-1 with TRBJ1-1; D possibly corresponds to TRBD1 (6 bases). The V gene lost 2 bases and the J gene lost 4 bases, with 12 bases spanning the gap. This CDR3 contains 14 residues. The V gene's germline CDR1 is SGHRS and CDR2 YFSETQ. CDR3 bases: TGCGCCAGCAGCTTCGGGACACTTGGCACTGAAGCTTTCTTT. Protein: CASSFGTLGTEAFF. The full variable domain, its missing parts supplied by reference TRBV5-1 and TRBJ1-1, is KAGVTQTPRYLIKTRGQQVTLSCSPISGHRSVSWYQQTPGQGLQFLFEYFSETQRNKGNFPGRFSGRQFSNSRSEMNVSTLELGDSALYLCASSFGTLGTEAFFGQGTRLTVV.

The J gene is TRBJ2-7, the V gene TRBV7-9; TRBD2 might be the D (5 bases). V lost 9 bases, J lost 5 bases, and 17 bases lay in between. The germline CDR1 and CDR2 sequences are SEHNR and FQNEAQ (reference sequence). The CDR3 loop spans 13 amino acids. In nucleotides, the CDR3 is TGTGCCAGATATGGAGGAGGTGCCCACGAGCAGTACTTC. Encoded protein: CARYGGGAHEQYF.

The gene calls are TRBV5-6 and TRBJ1-3; TRBD1 is a possible D gene (6 bases). The CDR3 has 16 amino acids. Germline V gives CDR1 SGHDT, CDR2 YYEEEE. V lost 5 bases and J 2 bases, leaving 17 bases between the germline ends. CDR3 loop: CASRLRGTTAGNTIYF. CDR3 bases: TGTGCCAGCAGGCTCAGGGGTACCACGGCTGGAAACACCATATATTTT.

This clone was counted between two and nine times. J is TRBJ1-6 and V is TRBV6-5; 9 bases match TRBD1. Per the germline V gene, CDR1 is MNHEY and CDR2 is SVGAGI. The CDR3 is 15 residues long. The J segment lost 8 bases and the V segment lost 5 bases, leaving 7 bases of the junction unmatched. The CDR3 loop is CASSQSGTGYSPLHF. Written as DNA, the CDR3 is TGTGCCAGCAGTCAGAGCGGGACAGGGTATTCACCCCTCCACTTT.

J is TRBJ1-2 and V is TRBV28; TRBD1 is a possible D gene (6 bases). The germline CDR1 and CDR2 sequences are MDHEN and SYDVKM. Trimming removed 7 bases at V and 3 bases at J, with 15 bases between. The CDR3 contains 14 residues. CDR3: CASTPTDRYYGYTF. In DNA form, the CDR3 reads TGTGCCAGCACCCCCACGGACAGATACTATGGCTACACCTTC.

This chain joins TRBV19 and TRBJ1-5, with D possibly TRBD1 on 5 matching bases. V lost 3 bases and J 2 bases, leaving 23 bases between the germline ends. The CDR3 is 19 amino acids. Germline CDR1 reads LNHDA; CDR2 reads SQIVND (reference sequence). This CDR3 reads CASSMARGRILGGNQPQHF. The CDR3 region has the DNA TGTGCCAGTAGTATGGCCCGGGGCAGGATTTTAGGGGGCAATCAGCCCCAGCATTTT.

V usage is TRBV20-1 and J usage is TRBJ2-7; D ambiguous. The CDR3 runs 11 residues. Trimming pared 0 bases from V and 7 bases from J, leaving 7 bases between. Germline lookup yields CDR1 DFQATT and CDR2 SNEGSKA (reference sequence). This CDR3 is CSARDSTEQYF. The DNA of the CDR3 is TGCAGTGCTAGAGACTCAACTGAGCAGTACTTC.

CDR3 nucleotides: TGCAGCGTTACTACAGGGGCCCCGGATACGCAGTATTTT. Translating gives CSVTTGAPDTQYF. The chain links TRBV29-1 to TRBJ2-3; 7 bases agree with TRBD1. Trimming removed 5 bases from V and 6 bases from J; junction bases left unmatched: 8. The length of the CDR3 is 13 residues. Germline V lookup: CDR1 SQVTM, CDR2 ANQGSEA.

This chain joins TRBV4-3 and TRBJ2-7; D possibly uses TRBD1 or TRBD2 (5 bases each). V lost 4 bases and J 0 bases, leaving 13 bases between the germline ends. The CDR3 runs 15 residues. The germline V gene encodes CDR1 LGHNA and CDR2 YSLEER. This chain's CDR3 is CASSPGEGLSYEQYF. The CDR3 nucleotides are TGCGCCAGCAGCCCAGGTGAGGGGCTCTCCTACGAGCAGTACTTC.

The chain carries TRBV29-1 and TRBJ2-2; TRBD1 might be the D (6 bases). V lost 4 bases and J lost 5, with 14 bases in between. Germline V lookup: CDR1 SQVTM, CDR2 ANQGSEA. The CDR3 extends over 14 amino acids. In nucleotides, the CDR3 is TGCAGCGTTGCTGGACAGAAAGGGACCGGGGAGCTGTTTTTT. Translated: CSVAGQKGTGELFF.

Comments on this clone: Other DNA sequences from this sample encode an identical CDR3 as well. The V and J genes are TRBV5-1 and TRBJ2-7; D unclear. This CDR3 is 13 amino acids long. Germline V lookup: CDR1 SGHRS, CDR2 YFSETQ. V lost 5 bases to trimming and J lost 0 bases, with 9 bases between them. The CDR3 loop is CASSSDNSYEQYF. CDR3 nucleotides: TGCGCCAGCAGTTCAGATAACTCCTACGAGCAGTACTTC.

V is TRBV19 and J is TRBJ2-5; 8 nucleotides match TRBD2. J was trimmed by 5 bases and V by 6 bases; bases with no gene match: 11. The CDR3 runs to 15 residues. The germline V gene encodes CDR1 LNHDA and CDR2 SQIVND (reference sequence). The CDR3 here is CASSPGRGRPETQYF. Here the CDR3 DNA reads TGTGCCAGTAGCCCCGGGAGGGGGAGACCGGAGACCCAGTACTTC.

The sample holds one count of this clone. V gene TRBV10-3 combines with J gene TRBJ2-1; TRBD1 or TRBD2 may be the D gene (5 bases each). The CDR3 sequence is 16 residues long. Germline V CDR1 and CDR2: ENHRY, SYGVKD. Trimming removed 8 bases at V and 0 bases at J, with 17 bases between. This chain's CDR3 is CAIQTGPSSSYNEQFF. The DNA of the CDR3 is TGTGCCATCCAAACGGGACCCTCGAGCTCCTACAATGAGCAGTTCTTC.

The rearrangement joins TRBV9 to TRBJ2-3; D remains unclear. Trimming removed 0 bases at V and 5 bases at J, with 13 bases between. Looked up from germline, CDR1 is SGDLS and CDR2 is YYNGEE. This CDR3 has 15 residues. The CDR3 coding sequence is TGTGCCAGCAGCGTAGATGCGGTCCGGATAGATACGCAGTATTTT. Translating gives CASSVDAVRIDTQYF.

The chain couples TRBV19 to TRBJ2-5; 8 bases fit TRBD2. Trimming cost V 5 bases and J 4 bases; bases outside gene matches: 9. From germline, CDR1 is LNHDA and CDR2 SQIVND (reference sequence). The CDR3 sequence is 15 residues long. The CDR3 nucleotides are TGTGCCAGTAGTCCCGTAATCGGGGGGGGAGAGACCCAGTACTTC. This sequence encodes CASSPVIGGGETQYF.

The chain recombines TRBV11-3 with TRBJ2-3; 8 bases are a match to TRBD2. Germline V gene sequence: CDR1 SGHNT, CDR2 YENEEA. There are 17 residues in the CDR3. Trimming at V came to 6 bases and at J to 4 bases, leaving 15 bases not matched to a gene. This chain's CDR3 is CASSSSTGLAGADTQYF. In DNA form, the CDR3 reads TGTGCCAGCAGTTCATCAACCGGACTAGCAGGGGCAGATACGCAGTATTTT.

V usage is TRBV6-6 and J usage is TRBJ2-5, with no clear D. Trimming cost V 4 bases and J 3 bases, with 9 bases left between them. Germline lookup yields CDR1 MNHNY and CDR2 SVGAGI (reference sequence). The CDR3 is 13 residues long. The CDR3 nucleotides are TGTGCCAGCAGTTTTTTCGGTGAAGAGACCCAGTACTTC. Its translation: CASSFFGEETQYF.